This entry lists 31 T cell receptor beta chains sequenced from one sample in a study of T cell clonality in common variable immunodeficiency. Sequenced by immunoSEQ multiplex PCR; TCRdb stores in-frame clones only, minus some. The profile covers 35,000 to 45,000 clones, none occurring a single time. The source material was peripheral blood mononuclear cells. The source is a person aged 18 to 75 in good health.

As regards this clone: The read comes to an end 3 residues before the CDR3 does, leaving the germline J gene to fill in the end. This rearrangement joins TRBV7-6 to TRBJ1-3; D unresolved. Deletions cut 4 bases from V and 3 bases from J, with 4 bases between. CDR3 length equals 12 residues. The germline V gene has CDR1 SGHVS and CDR2 FNYEAQ. The CDR3 region is CASSSYGNTIYF. The CDR3 bases that were read are TGTGCCAGCAGCTCCTATGGAAACACC.

This clone was counted at least ten times. The sequence runs out 3 residues before the end of the CDR3; the remainder is reconstructed from the germline J gene. V usage is TRBV5-1 and J usage is TRBJ1-2; D gene uncertain. Germline CDR1 SGHRS, CDR2 YFSETQ. The CDR3 has 16 amino acids. The CDR3 sequence: CASSLSRKVAQETYTF. The part of the CDR3 DNA that was read is TGCGCCAGCAGTTTGAGCCGGAAAGTAGCCCAAGAGACC.

At least ten counts were recorded for this clone. The read finishes 3 residues shy of the CDR3 end, and the germline J gene is used to complete it. The V call is TRBV2, the J call TRBJ2-1, with D hard to call. Germline V CDR1 and CDR2: SNHLY, FYNNEI. V was shortened by 4 bases and J by 6 bases, with 13 bases between the two germline ends. This CDR3 contains 14 residues. The part of the CDR3 DNA that was read is TGTGCCAGCAGTGCCCGTAGGCCAGGCAATGAG. It codes for CASSARRPGNE. The CDR3, in full, reads CASSARRPGNEQFF.

This clone was counted ten times or more. The read ends 3 residues before the CDR3 terminus; that terminus is restored from the germline J gene. This chain joins TRBV4-1 and TRBJ1-2, with TRBD1 identical over 8 bases. The trim removed 5 bases at V and 1 base at J, leaving 6 bases unmatched. The CDR3 extends over 15 amino acids. Germline V gene data show CDR1 as MGHRA and CDR2 as YSYEKL. The covered CDR3 bases are TGCGCCAGCAGCGAAGTTGGGACAGGTAACTATGGC. Translated, it gives CASSEVGTGNYG. In full, the CDR3 reads CASSEVGTGNYGYTF.

Turning to this clone: The CDR3 end falls 3 residues outside the read, so it is completed with the germline J gene. This sample also contains other DNA sequences that code for the same CDR3. This sequence joins TRBV5-1 and TRBJ1-2; 10 bases line up with TRBD1. CDR3 size: 14 residues. From germline, CDR1 is SGHRS and CDR2 YFSETQ. The CDR3 here is CASSPGTGDPAYTF. CDR3 bases read: TGCGCCAGCAGCCCCGGGACAGGGGACCCTGCA.

Turning to this clone: The sequence runs out 3 residues before the end of the CDR3; the remainder is reconstructed from the germline J gene. This chain joins TRBV7-9 and TRBJ2-3; perhaps TRBD2 as D (6 bases). Germline V gene lookup returns CDR1 SEHNR and CDR2 FQNEAQ (reference sequence). This CDR3 region has 14 residues. Trimming removed 5 bases at V and 0 bases at J, with 9 bases between. Partial CDR3 DNA: TGTGCCAGCAGCCTTAGCGGTAGCACAGATACG. This sequence encodes CASSLSGSTDT. The whole CDR3 sequence is CASSLSGSTDTQYF.

This clone was seen a few times. The read ends 3 residues before the CDR3 terminus; that terminus is restored from the germline J gene. The chain is built from TRBV30 and TRBJ1-1; no reliable D call. Germline assignment: CDR1 GTSNPN and CDR2 SVGIG (reference sequence). CDR3 size: 14 residues. Partial CDR3 DNA: TGTGCCTGGAGTACTAGCGGGTTCACAGATACG. This gives the protein CAWSTSGFTDT. The full CDR3 protein reads CAWSTSGFTDTAFF.

Concerning this clone itself: The read falls 3 residues short of the CDR3 end, and the missing part is taken from the germline J gene. The chain has TRBV7-9 and TRBJ2-7; D perhaps matches TRBD2 (5 bases). CDR3 length: 14 amino acids. Trimming shortened V by 5 bases and J by 3 bases, and 14 bases separated the two germline ends. CDR1 and CDR2 (germline): SEHNR, FQNEAQ (reference sequence). The CDR3 protein is CASSAVGRGYEQYF. The sequenced CDR3 bases are TGTGCCAGCAGCGCGGTGGGCCGGGGCTACGAG.

This clone has only a few counts. The missing CDR3 end, 3 residues past where the read stops, is filled in from the germline J gene. The genes are TRBV20-1 and TRBJ1-1; D is unclear. The V end was cut by 5 bases, the J end by 3 bases, with 22 bases between. The germline V gene has CDR1 DFQATT and CDR2 SNEGSKA (reference sequence). The CDR3 runs to 16 residues. The CDR3: CSAQTWVAGGDTEAFF. The CDR3 bases that were read are TGCAGTGCTCAGACGTGGGTGGCGGGCGGGGACACTGAA.

This clone was counted ten times or more. Read data end 3 residues before the CDR3 end; the end is taken from the germline J gene. The chain has TRBV20-1 and TRBJ2-1; D may be TRBD2 (6 bases). Trimming left V 1 base short and J 5 bases short, with 9 bases between. Germline loops: CDR1 DFQATT, CDR2 SNEGSKA (reference sequence). This CDR3 has 13 amino acids. The CDR3 loop is CSARGTSHNEQFF. The sequenced part of the CDR3 DNA is TGCAGTGCTAGAGGTACTAGCCACAATGAG.

This clone was observed at least ten times. The CDR3 extends 3 residues past the end of the read, so its final part is completed from the germline J gene. The chain joins TRBV7-8 to TRBJ1-2, with unresolved D. The CDR3 is made up of 18 amino acids. V dropped 5 bases and J dropped 6 bases, with 28 bases sitting between them. Germline V gene data show CDR1 as SGHVS and CDR2 as FQNEAQ. This CDR3 reads CASSPRRVRTGRTDGYTF. The CDR3 bases that were read are TGTGCCAGCAGCCCAAGACGGGTTAGGACGGGGAGGACTGATGGC.

Relative to its sample, this clone is medium-sized. The CDR3 extends 3 residues past the end of the read, so its final part is completed from the germline J gene. V usage is TRBV5-1 and J usage is TRBJ2-2; no reliable D call. V lost 6 bases to trimming and J lost 0 bases, with 6 bases between them. This CDR3 is 13 amino acids long. The V gene's germline CDR1 is SGHRS and CDR2 YFSETQ. CDR3 DNA (partial): TGCGCCAGCAAGGTGTCGAACACCGGGGAG. Its protein product is CASKVSNTGE. The whole CDR3 sequence is CASKVSNTGELFF.

This clone has at least ten counts. The read halts 3 residues ahead of the CDR3 end, with the missing end drawn from the germline J gene. The rearrangement links TRBV5-6 to TRBJ1-5; D may be TRBD1 (5 bases). V was shortened by 5 bases and J by 3 bases, with 15 bases between the two germline ends. The CDR3 runs 15 residues. In germline, CDR1 is SGHDT, CDR2 YYEEEE. The CDR3 reads CASRRHDSNNQPQHF. The part of the CDR3 DNA that was read is TGTGCCAGCAGAAGGCATGACAGCAACAATCAGCCC.

This clone appeared many times. The covered CDR3 bases are TGTGCCAGCAGCTCCCAGACAGGGAAAGAGACC. The encoded protein is CASSSQTGKET. The entire CDR3 reads CASSSQTGKETQYF. The chain employs TRBV7-2 and TRBJ2-5; 7 positions agree with TRBD1. The read stops 3 residues short of the end of the CDR3; the missing end is completed from the germline J gene. The CDR3 has 14 residues. Germline trimming cut 4 bases from V and 3 bases from J; bases unmatched to any gene: 5. Germline CDR1 SGHTA, CDR2 FQGNSA.

This clone was recorded many times. CDR3 DNA (partial): TGTGCCAGCTCACCCCTGACTAGCGGCTCCTACGAG. It specifies CASSPLTSGSYE. The full CDR3 sequence reads CASSPLTSGSYEQYF. The rearrangement links TRBV18 to TRBJ2-7; 9 bases align to TRBD2. Coverage ceases 3 residues before the CDR3 finishes, and the germline J gene fills in the end. This CDR3 has 15 residues. The V segment lost 3 bases and the J segment 0 bases; nucleotides outside the gene matches: 3. Looked up from germline, CDR1 is KGHSH and CDR2 is LQKENI.

This clone qualifies as medium-sized. The missing CDR3 end, 3 residues past where the read stops, is filled in from the germline J gene. The rearrangement links TRBV12-3 or TRBV12-4 to TRBJ2-7; 7 nucleotides agree with TRBD1. This CDR3 is 19 amino acids long. The junction had 19 bases not matched to a gene; V was cut back by 3 bases and J by 2 bases. The sequenced part of the CDR3 DNA is TGTGCCAGCAGTTTCTTCGGAGCAGCCAGAGGGACAGCACCCTACGAG. Translation: CASSFFGAARGTAPYE. The entire CDR3 reads CASSFFGAARGTAPYEQYF.

The table lists this clone with a few counts. The CDR3 end is not reached by the read, which stops 3 residues before it; the germline J gene fills it in. The rearrangement joins TRBV29-1 to TRBJ2-3; 7 bases align to TRBD2. Germline CDR1 and CDR2: SQVTM and ANQGSEA. Trimming at V came to 1 base and at J to 4 bases, leaving 11 bases not matched to a gene. The CDR3 contains 16 residues. CDR3 region: CSVEGLAGEVADTQYF. The CDR3 DNA, read in part, is TGCAGCGTTGAAGGATTGGCGGGGGAGGTCGCAGATACG.

This clone turned up a few times. The CDR3 is cut off 3 residues early in the read; its end comes from the germline J gene. The rearrangement joins TRBV30 to TRBJ1-1; TRBD1 matches at 10 bases. There are 11 residues in the CDR3. V lost 5 bases, J lost 6 bases, and 0 bases stayed unmatched. Germline V gene data show CDR1 as GTSNPN and CDR2 as SVGIG (reference sequence). The covered CDR3 bases are TGTGCCTGGGGACAGGGGGCTGAA. Its protein product is CAWGQGAE. The entire CDR3 protein reads CAWGQGAEAFF. The full variable domain, rest sourced from reference TRBV30 and TRBJ1-1, is SQTIHQWPATLVQPVGSPLSLECTVEGTSNPNLYWYRQAAGRGLQLLFYSVGIGQISSEVPQNLSASRPQDRQFILSSKKLLLSDSGFYLCAWGQGAEAFFGQGTRLTVV.

About this clone itself: The read ends 3 residues before the CDR3 terminus; that terminus is restored from the germline J gene. The chain has TRBV7-9 and TRBJ1-4; 7 bases agree with TRBD1. This CDR3 comprises 15 residues. Losses at the gene ends were 2 bases for V and 5 bases for J; bases not matched to a gene: 5. Per germline, CDR1 SEHNR and CDR2 FQNEAQ (reference sequence). The covered CDR3 bases are TGTGCCAGCAGCTTAAAGGGGGCCCCGAATGAAAAA. Translating it yields CASSLKGAPNEK. From start to end, the CDR3 is CASSLKGAPNEKLFF. Full variable domain (rest looked up from reference TRBV7-9 and TRBJ1-4): DTGVSQNPRHKITKRGQNVTFRCDPISEHNRLYWYRQTLGQGPEFLTYFQNEAQLEKSRLLSDRFSAERPKGSFSTLEIQRTEQGDSAMYLCASSLKGAPNEKLFFGSGTQLSVL.

This clone occurred many times. The sequenced fragment ends 3 residues before the CDR3 boundary, so the rest is inferred from the germline J gene. J is TRBJ1-1 and V is TRBV15, with a weak D call TRBD1 (5 bases). This CDR3 region has 12 residues. Trimming left V 5 bases short and J 5 bases short, with 9 bases between. CDR1 is LNHNV and CDR2 is YYDKDF in the germline V gene (reference sequence). The CDR3 DNA, read in part, is TGTGCCACCAGCCACGGGGGAACTGAA. This encodes CATSHGGTE. The whole CDR3 protein is CATSHGGTEAFF.

Regarding this clone: The read terminates 3 residues before the CDR3 end, so the remaining end is supplied by the germline J gene. The chain has TRBV5-1 and TRBJ1-4; 8 bases fit TRBD1. The CDR3 length is 16 residues. J gave up 3 bases and V 4 bases, and 8 bases lay outside the gene matches. Looked up from germline, CDR1 is SGHRS and CDR2 is YFSETQ. CDR3: CASSPRQGPPNEKLFF. The DNA read from the CDR3 is TGCGCCAGCAGCCCACGACAGGGGCCGCCTAATGAAAAA. The whole variable domain, filled in from reference TRBV5-1 and TRBJ1-4, reads KAGVTQTPRYLIKTRGQQVTLSCSPISGHRSVSWYQQTPGQGLQFLFEYFSETQRNKGNFPGRFSGRQFSNSRSEMNVSTLELGDSALYLCASSPRQGPPNEKLFFGSGTQLSVL.

This clone was seen at least ten times. The sequence runs out 3 residues before the end of the CDR3; the remainder is reconstructed from the germline J gene. V and J are TRBV29-1 and TRBJ2-7; 9 bases map to TRBD1. CDR1 and CDR2 (germline): SQVTM, ANQGSEA. V dropped 7 bases and J dropped 5; count of bases not matched to a gene: 9. The CDR3 is 13 residues long. CDR3 DNA (partial): TGCAGCGCTACCGGGACAGGGATCCACGAG. This sequence encodes CSATGTGIHE. The full CDR3 sequence reads CSATGTGIHEQYF.

This clone was counted ten times or more. The read comes to an end 3 residues before the CDR3 does, leaving the germline J gene to fill in the end. V and J are TRBV19 and TRBJ2-5; D is perhaps TRBD1 (6 bases). Trimming removed 5 bases at V and 2 bases at J, with 9 bases between. In germline, CDR1 is LNHDA, CDR2 SQIVND (reference sequence). The CDR3 has 13 residues. CDR3 in amino acids: CASSGQNQETQYF. Incomplete CDR3 DNA: TGTGCCAGTAGTGGACAGAATCAAGAGACC.

The table lists this clone with many counts. The read ends 3 residues before the CDR3 terminus; that terminus is restored from the germline J gene. This chain joins TRBV6-1 and TRBJ2-7; 10 bases are a match to TRBD2. V lost 2 bases to trimming and J lost 0 bases; unmatched junction nucleotides: 4. The CDR3 runs 16 residues. Germline V gene lookup returns CDR1 MNHNS and CDR2 SASEGT. The CDR3 is CASSEWLAGVSYEQYF. CDR3 DNA (partial): TGTGCCAGCAGTGAATGGCTAGCGGGAGTCTCCTACGAG.

This clone was detected many times. The read ends 3 residues shy of where the CDR3 ends; the end is completed using the germline J gene. This sequence joins TRBV30 and TRBJ1-4, with 8 bases matching TRBD1. V trimming: 3 bases; J trimming: 7 bases; junction bases outside the gene matches: 13. The germline CDR1 and CDR2 sequences are GTSNPN and SVGIG (reference sequence). The CDR3 length is 16 residues. The CDR3 is CAWSETGEPALEKLFF. The DNA read from the CDR3 is TGTGCCTGGAGCGAGACAGGGGAGCCAGCTCTTGAAAAA.

This clone was counted many times. Read data end 3 residues before the CDR3 end; the end is taken from the germline J gene. V and J are TRBV20-1 and TRBJ2-3, with TRBD2 identical over 15 bases. V shed 4 bases and J 6 bases; nucleotides not matched to a gene: 2. CDR1 is DFQATT, CDR2 SNEGSKA, per germline (reference sequence). The CDR3 has 14 residues. This CDR3 reads CSATGTSGRDTQYF. Partial CDR3 DNA: TGCAGTGCTACCGGGACTAGCGGGAGGGATACG.

In its sample, this clone was seen many times. The CDR3 end falls 3 residues outside the read, so it is completed with the germline J gene. This sequence joins TRBV6-1 and TRBJ2-3; tentative D call: TRBD2 (5 bases). CDR3 length: 15 residues. From germline, CDR1 is MNHNS and CDR2 SASEGT. With 1 base removed from V and 7 bases from J, the gap between germline ends came to 15 bases. CDR3 residues: CASSEGSGSTNTQYF. The DNA read from the CDR3 is TGTGCCAGCAGTGAAGGCAGCGGTAGCACGAATACG.

The table lists this clone with a few counts. Read data end 3 residues before the CDR3 end; the end is taken from the germline J gene. The rearrangement links TRBV6-1 to TRBJ2-1; 9 nucleotides agree with TRBD1. J was trimmed by 2 bases and V by 2 bases; bases with no gene match: 4. From germline, CDR1 is MNHNS and CDR2 SASEGT. This CDR3 is 16 amino acids long. The CDR3 loop is CASSETGGGTYNEQFF. The sequenced part of the CDR3 DNA is TGTGCCAGCAGTGAAACAGGGGGCGGGACCTACAATGAG.

This clone was recorded at least ten times. The CDR3 end lies 3 residues beyond the end of the read and is filled in from the germline J gene. V gene TRBV7-6 combines with J gene TRBJ2-5; 8 bases are a match to TRBD2. The V gene end was trimmed by 5 bases and the J gene end by 1 base; junction bases not matched to a gene: 3. The germline V gene encodes CDR1 SGHVS and CDR2 FNYEAQ. This CDR3 contains 14 residues. The CDR3: CASSGTSGQETQYF. CDR3 DNA (partial): TGTGCCAGCAGCGGTACTAGCGGCCAAGAGACC.

In its sample, this clone was seen a few times. The read gets to within 3 residues of the CDR3 end, and the germline J gene fills in the rest. The genes are TRBV7-9 and TRBJ1-6; 9 bases fit TRBD1. The CDR3 has 14 residues. Germline V gene sequence: CDR1 SEHNR, CDR2 FQNEAQ (reference sequence). Trimming took 5 bases from V and 10 from J; bases not matched to a gene: 6. The part of the CDR3 DNA that was read is TGTGCCAGCAGCCGGGGACAGGGAGGCTCACCC. It specifies CASSRGQGGSP. From start to end, the CDR3 is CASSRGQGGSPLHF. Filled out from reference TRBV7-9 and TRBJ1-6, the complete variable domain reads DTGVSQNPRHKITKRGQNVTFRCDPISEHNRLYWYRQTLGQGPEFLTYFQNEAQLEKSRLLSDRFSAERPKGSFSTLEIQRTEQGDSAMYLCASSRGQGGSPLHFGNGTRLTVT.

This clone was observed many times. Partial CDR3 DNA: TGTGCCAGCAGCTTAGCGACTAAAGTGAATGAG. It codes for CASSLATKVNE. The full CDR3 protein is CASSLATKVNEQFF. J is TRBJ2-1 and V is TRBV7-2; tentative D call: TRBD2 (5 bases). From the germline J gene comes the end of the CDR3, since the read stops 3 residues before it. Trimming removed 0 bases at V and 7 bases at J, with 10 bases between. CDR1 is SGHTA, CDR2 FQGNSA, per germline. The CDR3 is 14 amino acids. The variable domain in full, completed from reference TRBV7-2 and TRBJ2-1, reads GAGVSQSPSNKVTEKGKDVELRCDPISGHTALYWYRQSLGQGLEFLIYFQGNSAPDKSGLPSDRFSAERTGGSVSTLTIQRTQQEDSAVYLCASSLATKVNEQFFGPGTRLTVL.